This T cell receptor beta chain originates from a study of blood T cell repertoires in COVID-19. Study details: The United States, Italy and Spain provided the acute and convalescent COVID-19 samples. Sample material is recorded as cDNA or gDNA derived from T cells, B-cell-depleted T cells, or PBMCs.

In the original processing: From reference gene primer amplification, estimates of nucleated cell counts were derived. Repertoires were generated with immunoSEQ multiplex PCR, while TCRdb's copy carries only in-frame clones and drops some. That table supplies the V and J calls and clone size; D and trimming were determined from the DNA. Among over 50,000 clones, around 77% were seen once, and the ten largest hold roughly 22%. The germline V gene has CDR1 MNHEY and CDR2 SVGAGI. Deletions cut 0 bases from V and 2 bases from J, with 5 bases between. The CDR3 is 13 residues long. The sequenced material came from peripheral blood. The sequence came from an elderly man with active or convalescent COVID-19. J is TRBJ2-7 and V is TRBV6-5, with unresolved D. CDR3 nucleotides: TGTGCCAGCAGTTACTCATATGCCTACGAGCAGTACTTC. Translated, it gives CASSYSYAYEQYF.